The TCR beta chain described here comes from a study of vaccination effects on CD4 cells after COVID-19. Sequenced by immunoSEQ multiplex PCR; TCRdb stores in-frame clones only, minus some. The table records over 50,000 clones, approximately 80% of them present only once. Before any sequencing was done, the ViraFEST assay used viral peptide pools to expand antigen-specific CD4+ T cells. Culture lasted around eleven days before CD4+ T cell isolation. To note about this clone: Its antigen remains unknown.

This clonotype originated in a human donor who received a COVID-19 vaccine. Specimen: CD4+ T cells from PBMCs cultured with HCoV-229E spike peptides, collected before COVID-19 vaccination.

The CDR3 reads CASSLEAASYNEQFF. The CDR3 DNA follows: TGCGCCAGCAGCTTGGAGGCGGCATCCTACAATGAGCAGTTCTTC. This chain connects TRBV5-1 to TRBJ2-1; D is unresolved. The CDR3 length is 15 residues. Germline loops: CDR1 SGHRS, CDR2 YFSETQ. V shed 0 bases and J shed 1 base, with 8 bases lying between them.